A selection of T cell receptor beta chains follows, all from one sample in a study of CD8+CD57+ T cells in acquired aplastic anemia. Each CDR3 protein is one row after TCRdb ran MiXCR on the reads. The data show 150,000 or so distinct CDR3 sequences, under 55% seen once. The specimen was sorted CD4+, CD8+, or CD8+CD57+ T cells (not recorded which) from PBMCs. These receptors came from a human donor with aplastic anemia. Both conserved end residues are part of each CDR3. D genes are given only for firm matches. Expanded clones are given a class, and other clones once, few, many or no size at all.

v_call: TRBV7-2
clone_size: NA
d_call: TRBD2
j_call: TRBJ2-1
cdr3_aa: CASSSRTSGGPPNEQFF
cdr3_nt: TGTGCCAGCAGCTCGAGGACTAGCGGGGGACCGCCAAATGAGCAGTTCTTC

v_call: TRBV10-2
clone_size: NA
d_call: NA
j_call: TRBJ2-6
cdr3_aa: CASSAQGVLSSGANVLTF
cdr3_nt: TGCGCCAGCAGTGCCCAGGGAGTGCTCAGCTCTGGGGCCAACGTCCTGACTTTC

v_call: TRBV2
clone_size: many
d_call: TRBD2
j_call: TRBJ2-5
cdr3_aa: CASSTRLAGLQETQYF
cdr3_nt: TGTGCCAGCAGTACACGACTAGCGGGGCTTCAAGAGACCCAGTACTTC

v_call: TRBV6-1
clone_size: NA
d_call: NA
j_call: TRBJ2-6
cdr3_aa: CASRDAGGGANALTF
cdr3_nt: TGTGCCAGCAGGGATGCGGGCGGTGGGGCCAACGCCCTGACTTTC

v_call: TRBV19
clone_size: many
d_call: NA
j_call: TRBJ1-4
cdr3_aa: CASSMIGGNNEKLFF
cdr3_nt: TGTGCCAGTAGTATGATCGGAGGTAATAATGAAAAACTGTTTTTT

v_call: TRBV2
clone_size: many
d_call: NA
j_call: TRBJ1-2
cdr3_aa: CASRQVLSINYGYTF
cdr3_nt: TGTGCCAGCAGACAGGTCCTATCGATTAACTATGGCTACACCTTC

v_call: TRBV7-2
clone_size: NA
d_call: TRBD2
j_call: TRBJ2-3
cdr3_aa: CASSLARGDTDTQYF
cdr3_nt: TGTGCCAGCAGCTTAGCGCGGGGGGACACAGATACGCAGTATTTT

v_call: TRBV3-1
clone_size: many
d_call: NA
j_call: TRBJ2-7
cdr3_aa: CASSQDGAASSYEQYF
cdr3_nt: TGTGCCAGCAGCCAAGATGGGGCAGCGTCTTCCTACGAGCAGTACTTC

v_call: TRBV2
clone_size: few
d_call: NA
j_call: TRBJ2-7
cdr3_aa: CATRDSPYEQYF
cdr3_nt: TGTGCCACCCGGGACTCTCCTTACGAGCAGTACTTC

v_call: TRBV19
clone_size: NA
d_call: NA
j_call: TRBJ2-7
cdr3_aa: CASSDTSYEQYF
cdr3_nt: TGTGCTAGTAGTGATACGAGCTACGAGCAGTACTTC

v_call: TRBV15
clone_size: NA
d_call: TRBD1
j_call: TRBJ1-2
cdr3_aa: CATSRTGTGTLGYTF
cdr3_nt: TGTGCCACCAGCAGGACCGGGACAGGGACGTTAGGCTACACCTTC

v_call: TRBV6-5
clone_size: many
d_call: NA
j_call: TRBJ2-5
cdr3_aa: CASRWGGAGKETQYF
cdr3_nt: TGTGCCAGCCGTTGGGGGGGGGCCGGAAAGGAGACCCAGTACTTC

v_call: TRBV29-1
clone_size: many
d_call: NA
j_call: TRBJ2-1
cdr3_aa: CSVTRTVPYNEQFF
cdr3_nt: TGCAGCGTTACACGGACAGTACCCTACAATGAGCAGTTCTTC

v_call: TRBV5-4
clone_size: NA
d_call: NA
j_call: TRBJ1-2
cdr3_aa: CASSLAAGERYGYTF
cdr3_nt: TGTGCCAGCAGCTTGGCCGCAGGGGAGCGCTATGGCTACACCTTC

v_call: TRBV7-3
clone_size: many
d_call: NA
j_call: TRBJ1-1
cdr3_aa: CASSLKAGRGTEAFF
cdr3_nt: TGTGCCAGCAGCTTAAAGGCAGGGAGGGGGACTGAAGCTTTCTTT

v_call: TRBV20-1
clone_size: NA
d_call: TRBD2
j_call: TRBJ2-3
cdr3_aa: CSARGLAGPTDTQYF
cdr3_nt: TGCAGTGCTAGAGGTCTAGCGGGACCCACAGATACGCAGTATTTT

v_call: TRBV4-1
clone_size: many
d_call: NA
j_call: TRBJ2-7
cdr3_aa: CASSQVSGDVYEQYF
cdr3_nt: TGCGCCAGCAGCCAAGTGTCAGGGGACGTCTACGAGCAGTACTTC

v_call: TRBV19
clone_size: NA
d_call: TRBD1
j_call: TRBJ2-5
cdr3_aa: CASSTGDREGETQYF
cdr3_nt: TGTGCCAGTAGTACTGGGGACAGGGAGGGCGAGACCCAGTACTTC

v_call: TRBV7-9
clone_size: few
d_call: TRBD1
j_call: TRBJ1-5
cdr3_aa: CASTGTGNQPQHF
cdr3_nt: TGTGCCAGCACAGGGACAGGCAATCAGCCCCAGCATTTT

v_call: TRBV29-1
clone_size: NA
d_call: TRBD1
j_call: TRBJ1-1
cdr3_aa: CSVDRASGTEAFF
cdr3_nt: TGCAGCGTGGACAGGGCGAGTGGCACTGAAGCTTTCTTT

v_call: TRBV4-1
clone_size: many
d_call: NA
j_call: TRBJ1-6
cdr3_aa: CASSQDGRGVYNSPLHF
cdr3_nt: TGCGCCAGCAGCCAAGATGGAAGGGGGGTATATAATTCACCCCTCCACTTT

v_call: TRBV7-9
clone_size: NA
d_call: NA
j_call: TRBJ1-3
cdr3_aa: CASSLAQGNTIYF
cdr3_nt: TGTGCCAGCAGCTTAGCCCAGGGAAACACCATATATTTT

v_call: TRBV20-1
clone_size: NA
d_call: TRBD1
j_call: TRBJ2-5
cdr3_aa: CSAVRRQGLETQYF
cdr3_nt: TGCAGTGCTGTACGCCGACAGGGCTTGGAGACCCAGTACTTC

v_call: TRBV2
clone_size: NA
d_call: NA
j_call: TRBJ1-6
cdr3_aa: CASSGGGNSPLHF
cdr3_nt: TGTGCCAGCAGTGGAGGGGGGAATTCACCCCTCCACTTT

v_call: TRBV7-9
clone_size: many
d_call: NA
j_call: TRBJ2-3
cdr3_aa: CASSHGLYTQYF
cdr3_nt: TGTGCCAGCAGCCATGGCCTTTATACGCAGTATTTT

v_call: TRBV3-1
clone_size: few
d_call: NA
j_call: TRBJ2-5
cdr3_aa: CASSQDWQGETQYF
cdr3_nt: TGTGCCAGCAGCCAAGATTGGCAGGGCGAGACCCAGTACTTC

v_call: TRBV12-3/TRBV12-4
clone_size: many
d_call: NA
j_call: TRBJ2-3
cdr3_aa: CASSLGGVRADTQYF
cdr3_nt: TGTGCCAGCAGTCTAGGGGGGGTAAGGGCAGATACGCAGTATTTT

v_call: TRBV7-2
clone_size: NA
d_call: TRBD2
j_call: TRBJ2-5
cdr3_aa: CASSKAGGLETQYF
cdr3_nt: TGTGCCAGCAGCAAAGCGGGGGGTCTGGAGACCCAGTACTTC

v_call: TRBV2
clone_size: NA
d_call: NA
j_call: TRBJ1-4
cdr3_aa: CASRTITNEKLFF
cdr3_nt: TGTGCCAGCAGGACGATAACTAATGAAAAACTGTTTTTT

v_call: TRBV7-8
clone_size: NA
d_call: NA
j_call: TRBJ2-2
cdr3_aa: CASSLINGELFF
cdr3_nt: TGTGCCAGCAGCTTAATTAACGGGGAGCTGTTTTTT

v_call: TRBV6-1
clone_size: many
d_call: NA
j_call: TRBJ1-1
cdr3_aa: CASSPILYDTEAFF
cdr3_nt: TGTGCCAGCAGTCCTATCCTCTACGACACTGAAGCTTTCTTT

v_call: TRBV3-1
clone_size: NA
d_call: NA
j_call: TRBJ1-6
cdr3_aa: CASSQGTQGWSPLHF
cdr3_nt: TGTGCCAGCAGCCAAGGTACCCAGGGTTGGTCACCCCTCCACTTT

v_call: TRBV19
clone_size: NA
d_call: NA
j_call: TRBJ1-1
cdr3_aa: CASSIGGQGNTEAFF
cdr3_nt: TGTGCCAGTAGTATCGGGGGGCAGGGGAACACTGAAGCTTTCTTT

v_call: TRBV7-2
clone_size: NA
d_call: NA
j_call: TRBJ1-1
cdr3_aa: CASSSGSGNTEAFF
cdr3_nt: TGTGCCAGCAGCTCAGGCAGTGGGAACACTGAAGCTTTCTTT

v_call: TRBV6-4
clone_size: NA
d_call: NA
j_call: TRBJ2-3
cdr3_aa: CASSASGTTDTQYF
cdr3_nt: TGTGCCAGCAGTGCGTCCGGGACGACAGATACGCAGTATTTT

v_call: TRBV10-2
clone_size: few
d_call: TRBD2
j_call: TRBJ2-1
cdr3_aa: CASSVRTSGGSSYNEQFF
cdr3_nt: TGCGCCAGCAGTGTTAGGACTAGCGGGGGAAGCTCCTACAATGAGCAGTTCTTC

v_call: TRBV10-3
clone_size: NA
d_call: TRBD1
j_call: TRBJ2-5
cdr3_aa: CAISAGTGPNQETQYF
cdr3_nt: TGTGCCATCAGTGCGGGGACAGGGCCGAACCAAGAGACCCAGTACTTC

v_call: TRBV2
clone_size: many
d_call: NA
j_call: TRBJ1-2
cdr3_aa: CASSEGSYGYTF
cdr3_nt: TGTGCCAGCAGTGAAGGGAGCTATGGCTACACCTTC

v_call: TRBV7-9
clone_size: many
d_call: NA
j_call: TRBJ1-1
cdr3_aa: CASSLPLSEAFF
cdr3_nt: TGTGCCAGCAGCTTACCGCTTTCTGAAGCTTTCTTT

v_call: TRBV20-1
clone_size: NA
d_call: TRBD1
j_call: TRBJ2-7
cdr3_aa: CSAPVPGGPSYEQYF
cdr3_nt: TGCAGTGCACCCGTACCAGGGGGACCATCCTACGAGCAGTACTTC

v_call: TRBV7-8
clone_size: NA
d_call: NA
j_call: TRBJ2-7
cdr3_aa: CASSLLSGTPYEQYF
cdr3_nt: TGTGCCAGCAGCTTATTAAGCGGGACACCATACGAGCAGTACTTC

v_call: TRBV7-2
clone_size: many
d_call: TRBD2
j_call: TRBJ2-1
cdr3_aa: CASSAPTSGGWYNEQFF
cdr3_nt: TGTGCCAGCAGCGCCCCGACTAGCGGGGGGTGGTACAATGAGCAGTTCTTC

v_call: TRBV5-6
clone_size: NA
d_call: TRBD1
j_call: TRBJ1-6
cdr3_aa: CASSLGDSFPLHF
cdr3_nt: TGTGCCAGCAGCTTGGGGGACAGCTTTCCCCTCCACTTT

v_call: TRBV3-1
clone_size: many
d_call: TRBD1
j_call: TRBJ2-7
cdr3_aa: CASSPLLSTGGRDEQYF
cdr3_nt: TGTGCCAGCAGCCCCCTCCTTTCGACAGGGGGCCGAGACGAGCAGTACTTC

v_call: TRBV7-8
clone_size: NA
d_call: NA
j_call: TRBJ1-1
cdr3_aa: CASGTQGLNTEAFF
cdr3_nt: TGTGCCAGCGGAACCCAGGGACTGAACACTGAAGCTTTCTTT

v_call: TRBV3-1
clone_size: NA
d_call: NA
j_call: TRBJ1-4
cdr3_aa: CASSHSREKLFF
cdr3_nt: TGTGCCAGCAGCCATTCCAGGGAAAAACTGTTTTTT

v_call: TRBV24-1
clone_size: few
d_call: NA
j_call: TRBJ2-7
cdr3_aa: CATSGGSRDEQYF
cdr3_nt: TGTGCCACCAGTGGGGGCTCACGGGACGAGCAGTACTTC

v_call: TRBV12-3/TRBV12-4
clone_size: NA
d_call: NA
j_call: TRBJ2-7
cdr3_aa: CASCGTYNEQYF
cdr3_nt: TGTGCCAGCTGTGGAACATACAATGAACAGTACTTC

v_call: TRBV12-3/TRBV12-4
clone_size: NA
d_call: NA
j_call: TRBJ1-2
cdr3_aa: CASSSGVAGKGYTF
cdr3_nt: TGTGCCAGCAGTTCCGGGGTAGCGGGGAAAGGCTACACCTTC

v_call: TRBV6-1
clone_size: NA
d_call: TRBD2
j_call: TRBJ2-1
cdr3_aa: CASSEVLAGGYNEQFF
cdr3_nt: TGTGCCAGCAGTGAAGTTTTGGCGGGGGGATACAATGAGCAGTTCTTC

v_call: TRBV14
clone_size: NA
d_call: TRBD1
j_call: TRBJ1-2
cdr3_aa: CASSQAQGGDGYTF
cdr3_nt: TGTGCCAGCAGCCAGGCACAGGGGGGAGATGGCTACACCTTC

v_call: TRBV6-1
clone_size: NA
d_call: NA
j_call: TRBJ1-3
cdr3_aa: CVSRQPGTSGNTIYF
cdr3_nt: TGTGTCAGCAGACAACCCGGGACCTCTGGAAACACCATATATTTT

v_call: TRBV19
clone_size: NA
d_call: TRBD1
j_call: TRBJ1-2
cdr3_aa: CASSIRDRGNYGYTF
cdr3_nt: TGTGCCAGTAGTATCCGGGACAGGGGAAACTATGGCTACACCTTC

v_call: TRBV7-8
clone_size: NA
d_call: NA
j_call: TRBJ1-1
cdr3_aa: CASSFLEGTEAFF
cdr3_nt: TGTGCCAGCAGCTTCCTGGAGGGCACTGAAGCTTTCTTT

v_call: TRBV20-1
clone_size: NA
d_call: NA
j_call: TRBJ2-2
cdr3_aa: CSAKGDTGELFF
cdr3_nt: TGCAGTGCTAAGGGTGACACCGGGGAGCTGTTTTTT

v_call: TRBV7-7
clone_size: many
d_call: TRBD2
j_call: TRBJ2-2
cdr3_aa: CASSSGLAGAFTGELFF
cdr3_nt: TGTGCTAGCAGCTCCGGACTAGCGGGGGCCTTCACCGGGGAGCTGTTTTTT

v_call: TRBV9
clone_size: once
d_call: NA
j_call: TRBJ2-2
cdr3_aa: CASSVFSGELFF
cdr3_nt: TGTGCCAGCAGCGTTTTCAGCGGGGAGCTGTTTTTT

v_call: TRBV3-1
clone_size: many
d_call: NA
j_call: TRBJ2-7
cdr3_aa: CASSQRGPYEQYF
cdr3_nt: TGTGCCAGCAGCCAACGGGGCCCCTACGAGCAGTACTTC

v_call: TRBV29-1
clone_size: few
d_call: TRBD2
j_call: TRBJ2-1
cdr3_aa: CSAQGTTLRNEQFF
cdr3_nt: TGCAGCGCCCAAGGGACTACCCTGAGGAATGAGCAGTTCTTC

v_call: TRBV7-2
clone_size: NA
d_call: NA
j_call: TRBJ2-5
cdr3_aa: CASSSLTAAFQETQYF
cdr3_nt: TGTGCCAGCAGCTCTCTCACCGCGGCTTTCCAAGAGACCCAGTACTTC